This T cell receptor (beta chain) stems from a study of T cell changes during pregnancy in multiple sclerosis. Libraries were prepared by immunoSEQ multiplex PCR; TCRdb keeps only in-frame clonotypes and omits some of them. The sample gives approximately 40,000 clones, 75% to 90% of which show up once; roughly 10% is in the top ten. Germline loops: CDR1 MNHEY, CDR2 SVGAGI. This CDR3 contains 15 residues. V was shortened by 4 bases and J by 1 base, with 13 bases between the two germline ends. The chain employs TRBV6-5 and TRBJ2-5, with a tentative D call TRBD2 (5 bases). The receptor's source is a female donor with multiple sclerosis, enrolled in a pregnancy study. Specimen: CD8+ T cells from peripheral blood mononuclear cells, collected in the third trimester of pregnancy. CDR3 DNA sequence: TGTGCCAGCAGTTTTCGGGGAGTCGGCCAAGAGACCCAGTACTTC. Translated, it gives CASSFRGVGQETQYF.